The clone carrying this T cell receptor (beta chain) has only one observation. Its antigen remains unidentified. Other nucleotide sequences from this sample produce the same CDR3. Amplification used 60 Vbeta primers and 13 Jbeta primers. Some clones are missing from TCRdb's copy, which holds only in-frame ones; the method was immunoSEQ multiplex PCR. The table lists about 96,000 clones, roughly 74% of them singletons. The entry originates in a study of cytomegalovirus exposure and HLA in healthy donors. General study results and limits: A few CMV-associated chains proved CMV antigen-specific in vitro. In a later analysis, CMV-associated beta chains were mostly HLA-associated, it appeared. Analysis performed later found 15,000 or so TCR beta sequences associated with HLA alleles at 0.05 false discovery rate.

Germline V lookup: CDR1 SGHNT, CDR2 YYREEE (reference sequence). CDR3 length: 13 amino acids. V lost 3 bases, J lost 8 bases, and 6 bases stayed unmatched. The chain links TRBV5-4 to TRBJ1-2, with TRBD1 identical over 8 bases. The source material was PBMCs. This sequence was found in a woman between 65 and 79 years old in good health and CMV-seropositive. The CDR3 sequence is CASSSQGAGGYTF. The DNA for the CDR3 is TGTGCCAGCAGCTCTCAGGGGGCAGGGGGCTACACCTTC.